This T cell receptor (beta chain) appears in the sequencing data of a study of T cells after yellow fever vaccination. CDR3 length equals 14 residues. V gave up 6 bases and J gave up 5 bases, with 16 bases separating them. CDR1 and CDR2 (germline): MDHEN, SYDVKM. Production of TCR cDNA was by 5'RACE template switching, which also added a universal primer site and UMIs. TCRdb called the 5' RACE reads again in MiXCR, with one record for every CDR3 protein. The sample lists about 340,000 distinct CDR3 sequences; roughly an eighth were seen once. Study-level results: FACS-sorted repertoires could harbor abundant contaminating bulk-population clonotypes. Only a minor proportion of clonotypes was detected across both CD4 and CD8 compartments.

Only a few counts were recorded for this clonotype. What it binds is unknown. V gene TRBV28 combines with J gene TRBJ2-5, with D unclear. The sequencing here drew on CD4+ T cells sorted from PBMCs, taken 15 days after the yellow fever booster vaccination. This receptor was taken from a man in his late teens or twenties who received the YFV17D yellow fever vaccine. CDR3 loop: CASSPSLPGETQYF. Written as DNA, the CDR3 is TGTGCCAGCAGCCCGAGTTTACCTGGGGAGACCCAGTACTTC.